Following are 8 T cell receptor beta chains from one sample sequenced in a study of T cells in women clearing cervical HPV infection. The data were produced by immunoSEQ multiplex PCR, yet TCRdb's version contains in-frame clones alone and is incomplete. This sample's table has roughly 30,000 clones. The sample comprised blood buffy coat. These receptors all come from a woman aged 18-70 years with a cervical HPV16 infection that either progressed to CIN3+ or cleared (not recorded which).

Regarding this clone: The read comes to an end 3 residues before the CDR3 does, leaving the germline J gene to fill in the end. The chain has TRBV6-1 and TRBJ2-3, with 7 bases identical to TRBD1. Germline CDR1 MNHNS, CDR2 SASEGT. This CDR3 is built from 15 residues. The CDR3 loop is CASSEAGQFQETQYF. Incomplete CDR3 DNA: TGTGCCAGCAGTGAAGCGGGACAGTTCCAAGAGACG.

Details on this clone: Read data end 3 residues before the CDR3 end; the end is taken from the germline J gene. J is TRBJ1-2 and V is TRBV27; perhaps TRBD1 as D (6 bases). Trimming took off 5 bases at V and 7 bases at J, with 20 bases between the two ends. The CDR3 has 15 residues. The germline V gene has CDR1 MNHEY and CDR2 SMNVEV (reference sequence). The CDR3 spells CASSPLGAGEGGYTF. CDR3 DNA (partial): TGTGCCAGCAGTCCACTCGGGGCAGGGGAGGGTGGC.

Worth noting for this clone: The read is 3 residues too short to cover the CDR3 end, so that end is filled in from the germline J gene. V and J are TRBV20-1 and TRBJ2-3; D ambiguous. Per the germline V gene, CDR1 is DFQATT and CDR2 is SNEGSKA (reference sequence). The CDR3 is 13 residues long. CDR3 DNA, as far as it was read: TGCAGTGCAGGGTACTCACCTCAAGAGACG. Protein sequence: CSAGYSPQET. The entire CDR3 is CSAGYSPQETQYF.

As to this clone: The read falls 3 residues short of the CDR3 end, and the missing part is taken from the germline J gene. J is TRBJ2-4 and V is TRBV2, with a possible D match to TRBD1 (7 bases). CDR1 is SNHLY, CDR2 FYNNEI, per germline. The CDR3 runs to 14 residues. The CDR3 bases that were read are TGTGCCAGCAGCGGGAGACAGGGATTTTCGGGT. It encodes CASSGRQGFSG. The CDR3, in full, reads CASSGRQGFSGQYF.

On this clone: The read ends 3 residues before the CDR3 terminus; that terminus is restored from the germline J gene. The chain has TRBV10-3 and TRBJ1-1; D is ambiguous. V was shortened by 4 bases and J by 1 base, with 10 bases between the two germline ends. Germline V gives CDR1 ENHRY, CDR2 SYGVKD. The CDR3 has 14 amino acids. Here the CDR3 reads CAISARGGNTEAFF. CDR3 DNA (partial): TGTGCCATCAGTGCTCGGGGTGGGAACACTGAA.

This clone is called medium-sized based on its frequency. The CDR3 spells CASSPKMGAFVHEQFF. CDR3 DNA, as far as it was read: TGTGCCAGCTCACCAAAGATGGGGGCCTTCGTCCATGAG. This chain links TRBV18 with TRBJ2-1, with D tentatively TRBD1 (6 bases). The CDR3 end falls 3 residues outside the read, so it is completed with the germline J gene. V lost 2 bases, J lost 8 bases, and 19 bases lay in between. The CDR3 consists of 16 residues. From germline, CDR1 is KGHSH and CDR2 LQKENI. Based on the CDR3 plus reference TRBV18 and TRBJ2-1, the full variable domain is NAGVMQNPRHLVRRRGQEARLRCSPMKGHSHVYWYRQLPEEGLKFMVYLQKENIIDESGMPKERFSAEFPKEGPSILRIQQVVRGDSAAYFCASSPKMGAFVHEQFFGPGTRLTVL.

Comment on this clone: The read is 3 residues too short to cover the CDR3 end, so that end is filled in from the germline J gene. The chain is built from TRBV5-1 and TRBJ1-1; no reliable D call. V lost 0 bases and J lost 0, with 9 bases in between. Germline V gene data show CDR1 as SGHRS and CDR2 as YFSETQ. This CDR3 contains 15 residues. The CDR3 DNA, read in part, is TGCGCCAGCAGCTTGGGGCCGCTCGTGAACACTGAA. This translates into CASSLGPLVNTE. The complete CDR3 reads CASSLGPLVNTEAFF.

To note about this clone: The DNA ends 3 residues before the CDR3 does, and the rest of the CDR3 is filled in from the germline J gene. The chain links TRBV14 to TRBJ2-1; D not resolved. V lost 0 bases and J 0 bases, leaving 9 bases between the germline ends. The CDR3 extends over 16 amino acids. Germline CDR1 is SGHDN and CDR2 is FVKESK. CDR3 sequence: CASSQDSRASYNEQFF. The CDR3 bases that were read are TGTGCCAGCAGCCAAGATAGTAGGGCCTCCTACAATGAG.